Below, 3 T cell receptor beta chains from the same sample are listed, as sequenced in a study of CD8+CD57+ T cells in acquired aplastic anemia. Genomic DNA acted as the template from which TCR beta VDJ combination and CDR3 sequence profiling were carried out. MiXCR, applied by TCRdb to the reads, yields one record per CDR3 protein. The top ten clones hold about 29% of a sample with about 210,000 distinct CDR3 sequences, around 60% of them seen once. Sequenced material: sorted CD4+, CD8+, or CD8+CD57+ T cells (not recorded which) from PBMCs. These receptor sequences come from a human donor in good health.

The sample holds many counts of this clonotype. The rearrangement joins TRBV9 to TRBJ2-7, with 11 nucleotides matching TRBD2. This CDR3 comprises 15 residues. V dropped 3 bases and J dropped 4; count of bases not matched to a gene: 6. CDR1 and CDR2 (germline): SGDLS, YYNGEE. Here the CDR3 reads CASSAGTSGRYEQYF. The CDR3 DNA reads TGTGCCAGCAGCGCTGGGACTAGCGGACGGTACGAGCAGTACTTC.

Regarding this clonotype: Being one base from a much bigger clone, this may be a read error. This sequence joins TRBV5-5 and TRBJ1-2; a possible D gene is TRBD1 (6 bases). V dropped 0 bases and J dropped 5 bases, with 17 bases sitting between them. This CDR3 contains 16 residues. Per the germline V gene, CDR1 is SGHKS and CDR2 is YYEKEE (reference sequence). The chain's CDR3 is CASSLDVGRGAYGYTF. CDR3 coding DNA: TGTGCCAGCAGCTTGGATGTAGGGCGGGGGGCGTATGGCTACACCTTC.

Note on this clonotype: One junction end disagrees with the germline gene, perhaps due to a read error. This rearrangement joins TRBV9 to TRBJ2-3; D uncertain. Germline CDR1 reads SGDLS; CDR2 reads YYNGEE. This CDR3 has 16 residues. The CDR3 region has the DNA TGCGCCAGCAGCCAAGATCCCGCCGGAAGCACAGATACGCAGTATTTT. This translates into CASSQDPAGSTDTQYF.